Listed here are 23 T cell receptor beta chains from one sample, sequenced in a study of CD8+ T cells in alopecia areata. RNA was isolated and reverse transcribed to cDNA, the sequencing template. The method was immunoSEQ multiplex PCR; TCRdb's version includes in-frame clones alone and lacks a portion of them. The sample consists of about 200,000 clones, around two fifths of them appearing once. Treatment described: oral pan-JAK inhibitor, 5-10 mg twice daily. Sequences were derived from CD4+ T cells sorted from blood, sampled at week 34, from a patient treated with tofacitinib. These receptors were taken from a human donor with alopecia areata.

In the case of this clone: This sample also contains other DNA sequences that code for the same CDR3. The rearrangement links TRBV7-9 to TRBJ1-2, with D unclear. The germline V and J ends were trimmed by 0 bases and 5 bases, with 4 bases remaining between them. Germline loops: CDR1 SEHNR, CDR2 FQNEAQ (reference sequence). The CDR3 is made up of 12 amino acids. The CDR3 loop reads CASSLAGYGYTF. The CDR3, as DNA: TGTGCCAGCAGCTTAGCAGGGTATGGCTACACCTTC.

Only a few counts were recorded for this clone. This chain links TRBV9 with TRBJ1-3; D may be TRBD1 (5 bases). The CDR3 totals 16 residues. The germline V and J ends were trimmed by 0 bases and 0 bases, with 10 bases remaining between them. The germline gives CDR1 SGDLS, CDR2 YYNGEE. CDR3 protein: CASSVDPGSSGNTIYF. DNA of the CDR3: TGTGCCAGCAGCGTAGACCCAGGGTCCTCTGGAAACACCATATATTTT.

The V call is TRBV30, the J call TRBJ2-7; a possible D gene is TRBD1 (5 bases). The CDR3 extends over 13 amino acids. From germline, CDR1 is GTSNPN and CDR2 SVGIG (reference sequence). The germline V and J ends were trimmed by 0 bases and 6 bases, with 12 bases remaining between them. CDR3 protein: CAWSVPQGREQYF. The CDR3 DNA reads as TGTGCCTGGAGTGTACCCCAGGGTCGCGAGCAGTACTTC.

In this sample, this clone turned up once. Here the CDR3 DNA reads TGTGCCAGTAGTAACCCGTGGGATGGCTACACCTTC. Translating it yields CASSNPWDGYTF. The chain recombines TRBV19 with TRBJ1-2; D is unclear. V was shortened by 4 bases and J by 6 bases, with 9 bases between the two germline ends. Germline V CDR1 and CDR2: LNHDA, SQIVND (reference sequence). The CDR3 has 12 amino acids.

The chain uses TRBV6-6 and TRBJ1-6; 9 bases map to TRBD1. The CDR3 has 13 residues. CDR1 is MNHNY and CDR2 is SVGAGI in the germline V gene (reference sequence). Unmatched junction bases numbered 5, after V lost 8 bases and J lost 9 bases. The CDR3 region has the DNA TGTGCCAGCCGGGACAGGGATTTTTCACCCCTCCACTTT. Translation gives CASRDRDFSPLHF.

This clone appeared a few times. The rearrangement joins TRBV30 to TRBJ2-5; 10 nucleotides match TRBD1. J lost 2 bases, V lost 5 bases, and 5 bases had no gene match. CDR3 size: 14 residues. Germline V gene sequence: CDR1 GTSNPN, CDR2 SVGIG (reference sequence). In DNA, the CDR3 is TGTGCCTGGTCTGACAGGGGGCGGCAAGAGACCCAGTACTTC. It translates to CAWSDRGRQETQYF.

The chain uses TRBV6-1 and TRBJ2-5; maybe TRBD1 (6 bases). The ends were cut back, 8 bases at V and 3 bases at J, with 10 bases in the middle. The length of the CDR3 is 12 residues. Germline CDR1 reads MNHNS; CDR2 reads SASEGT. The CDR3, as DNA: TGTGCCAGCTCCGACAGGAAAGAGACCCAGTACTTC. This sequence encodes CASSDRKETQYF.

The chain links TRBV7-3 to TRBJ2-3, with D tentatively TRBD1 or TRBD2 (5 bases each). V lost 4 bases and J lost 1, with 15 bases in between. CDR1 SGHTA and CDR2 FQGTGA come from the germline V gene. This CDR3 region has 16 residues. CDR3 in amino acids: CASSSLPGRRTDTQYF. CDR3 in DNA: TGTGCCAGCAGCTCCCTTCCGGGACGCCGCACAGATACGCAGTATTTT.

The chain is built from TRBV6-5 and TRBJ1-1; TRBD1 aligns across 7 bases. CDR3 length equals 14 residues. After removal of 2 bases from V and 4 bases from J, the junction contained 4 bases not matched to a gene. The germline gives CDR1 MNHEY, CDR2 SVGAGI. The CDR3 protein is CASSYVRGGTEAFF. The DNA for the CDR3 is TGTGCCAGCAGTTACGTCAGGGGGGGCACTGAAGCTTTCTTT.

The V gene is TRBV5-1, the J gene TRBJ2-4; the D is unclear. This CDR3 comprises 17 residues. In germline, CDR1 is SGHRS, CDR2 YFSETQ. V gave up 0 bases and J gave up 1 base, with 14 bases separating them. The CDR3 spells CASSLETSSWAKNIQYF. The DNA for the CDR3 is TGCGCCAGCAGCTTGGAGACGAGTAGTTGGGCCAAAAACATTCAGTACTTC.

This clone has just a few counts. This chain uses TRBV6-1 with TRBJ1-5; D perhaps matches TRBD1 (5 bases). Germline V CDR1 and CDR2: MNHNS, SASEGT. V was pared by 7 bases and J by 5 bases, with 12 bases between. The CDR3 covers 13 residues. In nucleotides, the CDR3 is TGTGCCAGCATGGTAGGACATTATCAGCCCCAGCATTTT. Translated: CASMVGHYQPQHF.

The rearrangement joins TRBV6-6 to TRBJ1-1; the D gene is possibly TRBD1 (5 bases). CDR3 size: 15 residues. Germline V gene data show CDR1 as MNHNY and CDR2 as SVGAGI (reference sequence). Trimming stripped 7 bases from V and 2 bases from J, with 17 bases between. Here the CDR3 reads CASKPPPDTNTEAFF. CDR3 nucleotide sequence: TGTGCCAGCAAACCACCCCCGGACACCAACACTGAAGCTTTCTTT.

This clone was seen a single time. The V call is TRBV9, the J call TRBJ2-1; tentative D call: TRBD1 (6 bases). The CDR3 loop spans 13 amino acids. V was pared by 0 bases and J by 16 bases, with 17 bases between. Germline CDR1 reads SGDLS; CDR2 reads YYNGEE. CDR3 region: CASSVGSTGYLFF. CDR3 DNA sequence: TGTGCCAGCAGCGTAGGGTCAACAGGGTACCTTTTCTTC.

The chain recombines TRBV29-1 with TRBJ1-4, with D uncertain. Deletions cut 5 bases from V and 7 bases from J, with 5 bases between. Germline values: CDR1 SQVTM, CDR2 ANQGSEA. CDR3 length: 10 amino acids. Here the CDR3 DNA reads TGCAGCGTTTATGGTGAAAAACTGTTTTTT. This translates into CSVYGEKLFF.

The rearrangement joins TRBV6-5 to TRBJ2-3; 8 bases line up with TRBD1. V was pared by 0 bases and J by 3 bases, with 2 bases of the junction left unmatched. CDR1 and CDR2 (germline): MNHEY, SVGAGI. The CDR3 has 15 residues. The CDR3 nucleotides read TGTGCCAGCAGTTACTCGGGACAGGTAACAGATACGCAGTATTTT. Translated, it gives CASSYSGQVTDTQYF.

This chain connects TRBV30 to TRBJ2-6; tentatively, D is TRBD1 (5 bases). Deletions cut 4 bases from V and 2 bases from J, with 6 bases between. Per germline, CDR1 GTSNPN and CDR2 SVGIG (reference sequence). The CDR3 runs to 13 residues. For the CDR3, the DNA is TGTGCCTGGACAGGGACTGGGGCCAACGTCCTGACTTTC. Its protein is CAWTGTGANVLTF.

The gene calls are TRBV19 and TRBJ1-2; D unclear. The V gene's germline CDR1 is LNHDA and CDR2 SQIVND (reference sequence). The CDR3 has 15 residues. Between the trimmed V and J ends, which lost 8 bases and 0 bases, there was a span of 16 bases. The CDR3 protein is CASLDSGQANYGYTF. In nucleotides, the CDR3 is TGTGCCAGTTTGGACTCGGGCCAAGCTAACTATGGCTACACCTTC.

This sequence joins TRBV15 and TRBJ2-5; TRBD1 or TRBD2 may be the D gene (5 bases each). Germline CDR1 reads LNHNV; CDR2 reads YYDKDF (reference sequence). This CDR3 has 15 amino acids. V was shortened by 2 bases and J by 0 bases, with 10 bases between the two germline ends. The CDR3 region has the DNA TGTGCCACCAGCAGAAGGGACCCCTACCAAGAGACCCAGTACTTC. Translation: CATSRRDPYQETQYF.

This clone was recorded a few times. This sequence joins TRBV19 and TRBJ1-1, with TRBD1 matching over 9 bases. The germline V gene encodes CDR1 LNHDA and CDR2 SQIVND (reference sequence). Trimming cost V 4 bases and J 1 base; bases outside gene matches: 4. This CDR3 has 15 amino acids. CDR3 amino acids: CASSKPGQGNTEAFF. The CDR3 bases are TGTGCCAGTAGTAAGCCGGGACAGGGGAACACTGAAGCTTTCTTT.

This clone was recorded many times. The chain employs TRBV7-2 and TRBJ2-1, with 8 nucleotides matching TRBD1. V shed 0 bases and J 14 bases; nucleotides not matched to a gene: 9. Germline CDR1 SGHTA, CDR2 FQGNSA. This CDR3 spans 14 amino acids. This CDR3 reads CASSLAGQEPTEFF. Written as DNA, the CDR3 is TGTGCCAGCAGCTTAGCGGGACAGGAACCCACGGAGTTCTTC.

The chain joins TRBV7-9 to TRBJ2-4; the D is unclear. Germline V gene data show CDR1 as SEHNR and CDR2 as FQNEAQ (reference sequence). The CDR3 runs to 14 residues. Trimming took off 0 bases at V and 7 bases at J, with 10 bases between the two ends. The CDR3 loop is CASSLALVANIQYF. Here the CDR3 DNA reads TGTGCCAGCAGCTTAGCGTTAGTTGCGAACATTCAGTACTTC.

V is TRBV25-1 and J is TRBJ1-2; D unclear. V lost 2 bases to trimming and J lost 4 bases, with 8 bases between them. This CDR3 is built from 13 residues. Germline CDR1 reads MGHDK; CDR2 reads SYGVNS. The CDR3 reads CASSERGRYGYTF. CDR3 DNA: TGTGCCAGCAGTGAAAGAGGACGCTATGGCTACACCTTC.

This clone showed up just a few times. The chain carries TRBV5-4 and TRBJ1-2; D gene unclear. Germline CDR1 reads SGHNT; CDR2 reads YYREEE (reference sequence). The V and J ends lost 0 bases and 6 bases respectively, with 12 bases between them. This CDR3 has 14 residues. CDR3 loop: CASSLAGLTHGYTF. In nucleotides, the CDR3 is TGTGCCAGCAGCTTGGCCGGATTAACGCATGGCTACACCTTC.